One sample yielded the 23 T cell receptor beta chains listed below, sequenced in a study of blood T cell repertoires in COVID-19. Produced via immunoSEQ multiplex PCR; TCRdb's table is partial and in-frame only. The sample has about 190,000 clones, approximately 81% seen once. Sample: peripheral blood. These receptors all stem from a human donor in a cohort sampled during active COVID-19.

V and J are TRBV11-2 and TRBJ2-3; unclear D gene. The CDR3 runs to 12 residues. V lost 0 bases and J 8 bases, leaving 6 bases between the germline ends. Germline V gene data show CDR1 as SGHAT and CDR2 as FQNNGV. The CDR3 bases are TGTGCCAGCAGCTTAGATCGAGGTACGCAGTATTTT. This gives the protein CASSLDRGTQYF.

The chain combines TRBV5-1 with TRBJ2-3, with TRBD2 matching over 11 bases. CDR3 length: 14 amino acids. Trimming cost V 0 bases and J 8 bases; bases outside gene matches: 2. Germline V gene lookup returns CDR1 SGHRS and CDR2 YFSETQ. CDR3 DNA: TGCGCCAGCAGCTTGGAACTAGCGGGAGTTACGCAGTATTTT. It yields the protein CASSLELAGVTQYF.

This sequence joins TRBV7-2 and TRBJ1-2, with 9 bases lining up with TRBD1. Germline CDR1 reads SGHTA; CDR2 reads FQGNSA. With 6 bases clipped from V and 9 bases from J, the junction kept 11 bases outside the gene matches. This CDR3 contains 14 residues. Here the CDR3 reads CASRMTGGHSSYTF. In DNA form, the CDR3 reads TGTGCCAGCAGGATGACAGGGGGTCACTCAAGCTACACCTTC.

J is TRBJ1-3 and V is TRBV9, with 7 nucleotides matching TRBD1. Per germline, CDR1 SGDLS and CDR2 YYNGEE. Trimming at V came to 3 bases and at J to 0 bases, leaving 6 bases not matched to a gene. This CDR3 contains 16 residues. CDR3 loop: CASSDLTGASGNTIYF. CDR3 bases: TGTGCCAGCAGCGATTTAACAGGGGCCTCTGGAAACACCATATATTTT. The full variable domain, in which reference TRBV9 and TRBJ1-3 provide the parts outside the CDR3, is DSGVTQTPKHLITATGQRVTLRCSPRSGDLSVYWYQQSLDQGLQFLIQYYNGEERAKGNILERFSAQQFPDLHSELNLSSLELGDSALYFCASSDLTGASGNTIYFGEGSWLTVV.

In its sample, this clone was seen many times. The rearrangement uses TRBV28 and TRBJ2-6, with 10 bases lining up with TRBD1. Trimming took 7 bases from V and 0 from J; bases not matched to a gene: 3. Germline V gene sequence: CDR1 MDHEN, CDR2 SYDVKM. The CDR3 sequence is 16 residues long. CDR3 nucleotide sequence: TGTGCCAGCACGACAGGGGGCCTCTCTGGGGCCAACGTCCTGACTTTC. It yields the protein CASTTGGLSGANVLTF.

This clone appeared a few times. The chain employs TRBV9 and TRBJ2-2, with D possibly TRBD2 on 6 matching bases. This CDR3 is 16 amino acids long. CDR1 is SGDLS, CDR2 YYNGEE, per germline. Trimming removed 0 bases at V and 0 bases at J, with 9 bases between. The CDR3 region is CASSVDAGTNTGELFF. The CDR3 DNA sequence: TGTGCCAGCAGCGTAGACGCGGGAACGAACACCGGGGAGCTGTTTTTT.

The rearrangement uses TRBV6-6 and TRBJ1-2, with D tentatively TRBD1 (5 bases). V lost 5 bases, J lost 2 bases, and 15 bases lay in between. Germline CDR1 reads MNHNY; CDR2 reads SVGAGI (reference sequence). The CDR3 covers 15 residues. This chain's CDR3 is CASSRTGARNYGYTF. The CDR3 bases are TGTGCCAGCAGTCGAACAGGAGCGAGGAACTATGGCTACACCTTC.

The chain uses TRBV11-2 and TRBJ2-1; TRBD1 aligns across 7 bases. There are 17 residues in the CDR3. Trimming at V came to 5 bases and at J to 9 bases, leaving 19 bases not matched to a gene. From germline, CDR1 is SGHAT and CDR2 FQNNGV. CDR3 nucleotide sequence: TGTGCCAGCAGCATACACCGAGGGGGCATAGCATCGGGTGAGCAGTTCTTC. Translated, it gives CASSIHRGGIASGEQFF.

CDR3: CASSFGTDGYTF. CDR3 DNA: TGTGCCAGCAGCTTTGGGACAGATGGCTACACCTTC. J is TRBJ1-2 and V is TRBV7-9; 7 nucleotides match TRBD1. Trimming cost V 3 bases and J 6 bases; bases outside gene matches: 1. CDR3 size: 12 residues. CDR1 is SEHNR and CDR2 is FQNEAQ in the germline V gene (reference sequence).

The chain joins TRBV27 to TRBJ2-1, with 7 positions matching TRBD1. This CDR3 has 14 residues. The V gene's germline CDR1 is MNHEY and CDR2 SMNVEV (reference sequence). Losses at the gene ends were 5 bases for V and 7 bases for J; bases not matched to a gene: 8. CDR3 sequence: CASSLHRGRNEQFF. In DNA, the CDR3 is TGTGCCAGCAGTCTACACAGGGGAAGAAATGAGCAGTTCTTC.

The chain carries TRBV18 and TRBJ1-1, with unresolved D. V was trimmed by 3 bases and J by 4 bases, leaving 9 bases between them. This CDR3 spans 13 amino acids. Looked up from germline, CDR1 is KGHSH and CDR2 is LQKENI. DNA for the CDR3: TGTGCCAGCTCACCCGAAGCAGGCACTGAAGCTTTCTTT. Translating gives CASSPEAGTEAFF.

CDR3 region: CATEPTTGGTGELFF. The CDR3 DNA is TGTGCCACCGAGCCCACGACAGGGGGGACCGGGGAGCTGTTTTTT. The V gene is TRBV28, the J gene TRBJ2-2; 9 bases fit TRBD1. Germline CDR1 is MDHEN and CDR2 is SYDVKM. Trimming at V came to 10 bases and at J to 5 bases, leaving 11 bases not matched to a gene. The CDR3 sequence is 15 residues long.

V and J are TRBV19 and TRBJ1-1, with 12 bases aligning to TRBD1. Germline V gene data show CDR1 as LNHDA and CDR2 as SQIVND (reference sequence). The ends lost 7 bases at V and 4 bases at J; junction bases unmatched: 7. This CDR3 is 15 amino acids long. This CDR3 reads CASNPGTGGLTEAFF. In DNA form, the CDR3 reads TGTGCCAGTAACCCAGGGACAGGGGGCCTCACTGAAGCTTTCTTT.

This chain connects TRBV10-3 to TRBJ1-6; tentatively, D is TRBD1 (5 bases). Trimming took 7 bases from V and 7 from J, leaving 11 bases between them. This CDR3 has 13 residues. Germline CDR1 reads ENHRY; CDR2 reads SYGVKD. CDR3 DNA sequence: TGTGCCATCAACGACAGAAGGAATTCACCCCTCCACTTT. The encoded protein is CAINDRRNSPLHF.

The genes are TRBV10-3 and TRBJ2-5, with D possibly being TRBD2 (5 bases). The CDR3 sequence is 14 residues long. V lost 2 bases and J 5 bases, leaving 12 bases between the germline ends. CDR1 and CDR2 (germline): ENHRY, SYGVKD. The CDR3 DNA reads as TGTGCCATCAGTGAGGGTAAGGACTTGGAGACCCAGTACTTC. As protein: CAISEGKDLETQYF.

The V and J genes are TRBV10-3 and TRBJ1-3; D is possibly TRBD1 (6 bases). With 3 bases removed from V and 7 bases from J, the gap between germline ends came to 13 bases. Germline loops: CDR1 ENHRY, CDR2 SYGVKD. The CDR3 loop spans 14 amino acids. This chain's CDR3 is CAISDDRSRNTIYF. In DNA, the CDR3 is TGTGCCATCAGTGATGACAGGTCACGGAACACCATATATTTT.

The genes are TRBV12-3 or TRBV12-4 and TRBJ2-4, with D possibly TRBD2 on 5 matching bases. Trimming pared 5 bases from V and 6 bases from J, leaving 11 bases between. The CDR3 covers 13 residues. The CDR3 spells CASSDTGVNIQYF. In nucleotides, the CDR3 is TGTGCCAGCAGTGATACCGGGGTAAACATTCAGTACTTC.

The V and J genes are TRBV7-9 and TRBJ1-1; a weak D match, TRBD1 (5 bases). Trimming cost V 5 bases and J 5 bases, with 15 bases left between them. Germline V gene data show CDR1 as SEHNR and CDR2 as FQNEAQ (reference sequence). This CDR3 is 14 amino acids long. The CDR3 DNA sequence: TGTGCCAGCAGCCCCGTTGGGGGGGGAACTGAAGCTTTCTTT. This encodes CASSPVGGGTEAFF.

The gene calls are TRBV18 and TRBJ1-1; 8 bases are a match to TRBD1. CDR1 and CDR2 from the germline V gene are KGHSH and LQKENI. CDR3 length equals 16 residues. Unmatched junction bases numbered 15, after V lost 5 bases and J lost 7 bases. The CDR3 reads CASSASQGERDNEAFF. DNA of the CDR3: TGTGCCAGCTCAGCTTCACAGGGGGAGAGGGATAATGAAGCTTTCTTT. Using reference TRBV18 and TRBJ1-1 for the parts outside the CDR3, the full variable domain is NAGVMQNPRHLVRRRGQEARLRCSPMKGHSHVYWYRQLPEEGLKFMVYLQKENIIDESGMPKERFSAEFPKEGPSILRIQQVVRGDSAAYFCASSASQGERDNEAFFGQGTRLTVV.

This chain joins TRBV28 and TRBJ2-5; 12 bases fit TRBD2. V shed 6 bases, J shed 4 bases, and the junction held 18 bases outside the gene matches. The CDR3 extends over 19 amino acids. Germline-derived CDR1 and CDR2 are MDHEN and SYDVKM. CDR3 nucleotides: TGTGCCAGCAGACCCTTTTGGTCTAGCGGGAGGGTATCTGGAGAGACCCAGTACTTC. Protein sequence: CASRPFWSSGRVSGETQYF.

The chain uses TRBV5-1 and TRBJ2-1, with 10 positions matching TRBD2. Trimming cost V 2 bases and J 8 bases; bases outside gene matches: 7. Per germline, CDR1 SGHRS and CDR2 YFSETQ. This CDR3 region has 15 residues. As DNA, the CDR3 is TGCGCCAGCAGCTTACTAGCGGGAAGGGGCCATGAGCAGTTCTTC. This translates into CASSLLAGRGHEQFF.

The chain has TRBV11-3 and TRBJ2-2, with 8 bases that match TRBD1. Germline-derived CDR1 and CDR2 are SGHNT and YENEEA. With V trimmed by 4 bases and J by 5 bases, 9 bases remained unmatched. The CDR3 is 16 residues long. The CDR3 region is CASSWTGPRGTGELFF. CDR3 bases: TGTGCCAGCAGCTGGACAGGGCCTAGGGGTACCGGGGAGCTGTTTTTT.

The V call is TRBV24-1, the J call TRBJ2-2; a weak D match, TRBD1 (5 bases). In germline, CDR1 is KGHDR, CDR2 SFDVKD. With 5 bases removed from V and 1 base from J, the gap between germline ends came to 7 bases. The CDR3 loop spans 14 amino acids. The CDR3 coding sequence is TGTGCCACCAGTGCCAGGGTGAACACCGGGGAGCTGTTTTTT. Protein product: CATSARVNTGELFF.